Below are 6 T cell receptor beta chains sequenced from a single sample in a study of cytotoxic CD8 clonotypes in ibrutinib-treated CLL listed by TCRdb under 2021. The protocol used for the library was the immunoSEQ multiplex PCR assay. TCRdb took over this immuneACCESS table, retaining in-frame rearrangements with V and J assigned. Such tables are incomplete; in checked studies, under half of the missing clones stem from an unresolved V gene, and the remainder is unexplained. For this sample the table gives some 120,000 clones, of which around 80% were detected only once. Around 3.3% of the sample is held by the ten biggest clonotypes. The sample's time point label is to be understood as: around 2 years on ibrutinib. Sequenced here: PBMCs, sampled after 24 months of ibrutinib treatment. All receptors come from a human donor with chronic lymphocytic leukemia.

The chain links TRBV10-3 to TRBJ2-7; the D gene is possibly TRBD1 (5 bases). This CDR3 has 11 amino acids. Trimming removed 3 bases from V and 5 bases from J, with 5 bases in between. Per germline, CDR1 ENHRY and CDR2 SYGVKD. The CDR3 region is CAISEGDEQYF. The CDR3 DNA reads as TGTGCCATCAGTGAAGGGGACGAGCAGTACTTC.

The chain combines TRBV18 with TRBJ2-5; D is uncertain. The CDR3 has 14 residues. The germline V gene has CDR1 KGHSH and CDR2 LQKENI. Trimming removed 0 bases at V and 5 bases at J, with 10 bases between. The CDR3 DNA is TGTGCCAGCTCACCACCGGTCGGGCGGGAGACCCAGTACTTC. It codes for CASSPPVGRETQYF.

This clone showed up just once. The gene calls are TRBV21-1 and TRBJ1-2; TRBD1 was called by the table and not checked on the DNA. TRBV21-1 is recorded as a pseudogene. This CDR3 comprises 15 residues. The CDR3 coding sequence is TGTGCCAGCAGCTTAAGGGGAGGGACAGGGAAAGGCTACACCTTC. Translating it yields CASSLRGGTGKGYTF.

V gene TRBV9 combines with J gene TRBJ2-7, with 12 nucleotides matching TRBD2. Germline trimming cut 3 bases from V and 4 bases from J; bases unmatched to any gene: 8. The CDR3 is 16 amino acids. The germline V gene encodes CDR1 SGDLS and CDR2 YYNGEE. The CDR3 bases are TGTGCCAGCAGCGCCTCCGCGACTAGCGGGGGTTACGAGCAGTACTTC. This gives the protein CASSASATSGGYEQYF.

The V gene is TRBV6-6, the J gene TRBJ1-2; the D is unclear. Per germline, CDR1 MNHNY and CDR2 SVGAGI (reference sequence). The CDR3 is made up of 14 amino acids. Trimming removed 8 bases at V and 1 base at J, with 14 bases between. As DNA, the CDR3 is TGTGCCAGCCTCAGCCGGGTCAGTAACTATGGCTACACCTTC. This gives the protein CASLSRVSNYGYTF.

J is TRBJ2-6 and V is TRBV9; TRBD2 matches at 10 bases. V was pared by 1 base and J by 1 base, with 5 bases of the junction left unmatched. Germline CDR1 and CDR2: SGDLS and YYNGEE. The CDR3 sequence is 18 residues long. The DNA for the CDR3 is TGTGCCAGCAGCGTACTGGCTAGCGGGGGTTCTGGGGCCAACGTCCTGACTTTC. This codes for CASSVLASGGSGANVLTF.